The clone carrying this T cell receptor beta chain was seen more than once but under ten times. Its antigen is not known. This sample was taken from a study of cytomegalovirus exposure and HLA in healthy donors. Study-wide findings and caveats: Researchers had no immune exposure information except CMV serostatus available. Some public TCRs appeared in many individuals, while most sequences were rare. As a later analysis showed, a missense DCLRE1C variant was linked to trimming of TCR beta V- and J-genes.

The CDR3 sequence is 13 residues long. Trimming shortened V by 2 bases and J by 8 bases, and 12 bases separated the two germline ends. Germline V lookup: CDR1 MNHEY, CDR2 SMNVEV (reference sequence). A multiplex PCR was run with 60 Vbeta primers and 13 Jbeta primers. Original data processing: Counted up in a later analysis, unique TCR beta chains came to about 83 million, with 9.5 million to 13 million shared. Assay: immunoSEQ multiplex PCR; the TCRdb copy retains only in-frame clones and omits some. V and J calls and clone size are copied from that table; D and trimming were computed from the DNA. The sample holds 210,000 or so clones, roughly 78% seen once.

The chain uses TRBV27 and TRBJ1-1; D gene ambiguous. Specimen: PBMCs. This receptor was taken from a boy younger than 18 in good health and CMV-seronegative. The CDR3 DNA follows: TGTGCCAGCAGTTTAACTCGGGGTTCCGAAGCTTTCTTT. Encoded protein: CASSLTRGSEAFF.